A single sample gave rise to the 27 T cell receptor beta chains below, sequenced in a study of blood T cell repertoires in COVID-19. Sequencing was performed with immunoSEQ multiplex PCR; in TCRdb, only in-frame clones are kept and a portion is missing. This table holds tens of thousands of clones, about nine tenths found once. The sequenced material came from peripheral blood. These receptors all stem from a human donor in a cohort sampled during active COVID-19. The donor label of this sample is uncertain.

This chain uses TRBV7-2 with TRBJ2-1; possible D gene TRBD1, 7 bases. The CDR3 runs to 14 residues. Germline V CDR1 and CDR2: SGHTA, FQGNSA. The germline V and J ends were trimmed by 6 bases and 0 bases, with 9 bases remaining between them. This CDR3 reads CASSQGGSYNEQFF. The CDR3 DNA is TGTGCCAGCAGTCAGGGGGGCTCCTACAATGAGCAGTTCTTC. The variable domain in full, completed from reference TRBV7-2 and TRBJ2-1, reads GAGVSQSPSNKVTEKGKDVELRCDPISGHTALYWYRQSLGQGLEFLIYFQGNSAPDKSGLPSDRFSAERTGGSVSTLTIQRTQQEDSAVYLCASSQGGSYNEQFFGPGTRLTVL.

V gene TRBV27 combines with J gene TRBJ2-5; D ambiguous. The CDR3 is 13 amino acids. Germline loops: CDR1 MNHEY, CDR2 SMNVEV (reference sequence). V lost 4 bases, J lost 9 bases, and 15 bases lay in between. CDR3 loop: CASSSVAFPAQYF. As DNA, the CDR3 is TGTGCCAGCAGTTCGGTTGCTTTCCCGGCCCAGTACTTC.

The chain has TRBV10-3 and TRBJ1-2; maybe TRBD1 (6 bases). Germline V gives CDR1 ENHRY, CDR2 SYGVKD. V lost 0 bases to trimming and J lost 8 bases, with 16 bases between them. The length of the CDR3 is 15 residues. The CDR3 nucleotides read TGTGCCATCAGTGAGTCGGCAGGGGCTTTAGGAGGCTACACCTTC. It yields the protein CAISESAGALGGYTF.

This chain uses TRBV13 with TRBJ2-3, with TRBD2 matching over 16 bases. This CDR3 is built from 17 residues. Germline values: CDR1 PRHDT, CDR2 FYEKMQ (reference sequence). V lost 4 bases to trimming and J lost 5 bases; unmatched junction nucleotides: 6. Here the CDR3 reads CASSSPGLAGGGDTQYF. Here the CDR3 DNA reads TGTGCCAGCAGCTCCCCGGGACTAGCGGGGGGGGGAGATACGCAGTATTTT.

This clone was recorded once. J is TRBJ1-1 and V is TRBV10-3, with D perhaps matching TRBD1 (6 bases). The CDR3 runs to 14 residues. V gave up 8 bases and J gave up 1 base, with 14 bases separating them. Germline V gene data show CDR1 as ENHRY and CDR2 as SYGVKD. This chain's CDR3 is CAIQTGRGNTEAFF. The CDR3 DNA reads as TGTGCCATCCAGACAGGCCGGGGGAACACTGAAGCTTTCTTT.

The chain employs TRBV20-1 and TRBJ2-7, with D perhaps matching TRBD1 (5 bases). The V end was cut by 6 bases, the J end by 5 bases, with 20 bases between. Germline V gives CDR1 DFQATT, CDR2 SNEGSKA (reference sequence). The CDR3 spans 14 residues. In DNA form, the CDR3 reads TGCAGTGCCAGTCCTACGACAGCCCCGGACGAGCAGTACTTC. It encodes CSASPTTAPDEQYF.

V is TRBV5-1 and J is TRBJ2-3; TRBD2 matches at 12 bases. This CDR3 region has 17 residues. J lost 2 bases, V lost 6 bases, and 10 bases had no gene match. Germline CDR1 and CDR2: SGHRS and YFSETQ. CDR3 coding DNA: TGCGCCAGCAATCGACTAGCGGGGGCCTTACTCACAGATACGCAGTATTTT. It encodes CASNRLAGALLTDTQYF. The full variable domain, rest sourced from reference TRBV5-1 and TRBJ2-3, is KAGVTQTPRYLIKTRGQQVTLSCSPISGHRSVSWYQQTPGQGLQFLFEYFSETQRNKGNFPGRFSGRQFSNSRSEMNVSTLELGDSALYLCASNRLAGALLTDTQYFGPGTRLTVL.

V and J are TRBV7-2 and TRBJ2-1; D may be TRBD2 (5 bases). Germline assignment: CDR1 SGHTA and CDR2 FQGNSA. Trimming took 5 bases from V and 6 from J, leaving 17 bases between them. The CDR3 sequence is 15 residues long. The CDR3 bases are TGTGCCAGCAGCGCATCCACTAGAGGGTTCAATGAGCAGTTCTTC. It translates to CASSASTRGFNEQFF.

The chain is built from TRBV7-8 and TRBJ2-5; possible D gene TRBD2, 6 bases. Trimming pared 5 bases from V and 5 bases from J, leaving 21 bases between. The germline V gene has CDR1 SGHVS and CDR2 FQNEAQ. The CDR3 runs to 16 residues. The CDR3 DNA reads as TGTGCCAGCAGCCTATATTTTGGGACTCAGCGGGAGACCCAGTACTTC. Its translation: CASSLYFGTQRETQYF. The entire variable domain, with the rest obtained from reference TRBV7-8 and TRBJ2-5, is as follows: GAGVSQSPRYKVAKRGQDVALRCDPISGHVSLFWYQQALGQGPEFLTYFQNEAQLDKSGLPSDRFFAERPEGSVSTLKIQRTQQEDSAVYLCASSLYFGTQRETQYFGPGTRLLVL.

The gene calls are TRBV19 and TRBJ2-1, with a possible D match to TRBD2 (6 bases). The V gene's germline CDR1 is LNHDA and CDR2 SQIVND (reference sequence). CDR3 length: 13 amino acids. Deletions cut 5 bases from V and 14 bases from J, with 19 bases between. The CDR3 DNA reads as TGTGCCAGTAGTCCCGGGACCGCGGGGTGGAAGTTCTTC. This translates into CASSPGTAGWKFF.

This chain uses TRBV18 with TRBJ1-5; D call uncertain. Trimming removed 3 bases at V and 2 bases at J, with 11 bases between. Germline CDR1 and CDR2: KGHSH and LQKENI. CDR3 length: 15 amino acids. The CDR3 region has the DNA TGTGCCAGCTCACCCCAAAAGGGAGGCAATCAGCCCCAGCATTTT. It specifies CASSPQKGGNQPQHF.

CDR3 bases: TGTGCCACCAGTGGTACAGGGCTGGGTGGCTACACCTTC. Translated, it gives CATSGTGLGGYTF. The chain couples TRBV24-1 to TRBJ1-2; TRBD1 might be the D (6 bases). Germline CDR1 KGHDR, CDR2 SFDVKD. V was cut by 5 bases and J by 7 bases, with 13 bases left in between. CDR3 length: 13 amino acids.

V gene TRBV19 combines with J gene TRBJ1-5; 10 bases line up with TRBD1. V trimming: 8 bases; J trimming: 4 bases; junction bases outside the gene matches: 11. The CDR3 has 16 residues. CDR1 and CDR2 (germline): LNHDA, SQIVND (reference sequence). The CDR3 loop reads CASSGWDRGINQPQHF. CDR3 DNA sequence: TGTGCCAGTTCGGGATGGGACAGGGGAATTAATCAGCCCCAGCATTTT. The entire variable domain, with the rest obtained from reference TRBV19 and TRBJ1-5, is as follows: DGGITQSPKYLFRKEGQNVTLSCEQNLNHDAMYWYRQDPGQGLRLIYYSQIVNDFQKGDIAEGYSVSREKKESFPLTVTSAQKNPTAFYLCASSGWDRGINQPQHFGDGTRLSIL.

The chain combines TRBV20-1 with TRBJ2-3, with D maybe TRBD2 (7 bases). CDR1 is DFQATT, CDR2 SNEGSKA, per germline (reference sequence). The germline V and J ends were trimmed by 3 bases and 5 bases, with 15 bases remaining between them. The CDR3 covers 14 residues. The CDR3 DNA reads TGCAGTGCTAGTATGGGGGGGCGGGGAGATACGCAGTATTTT. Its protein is CSASMGGRGDTQYF.

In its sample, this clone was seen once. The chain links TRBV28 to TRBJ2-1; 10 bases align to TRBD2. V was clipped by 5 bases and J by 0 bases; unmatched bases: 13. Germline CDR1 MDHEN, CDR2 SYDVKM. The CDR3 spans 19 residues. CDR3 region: CASSSVRLAGVPSYNEQFF. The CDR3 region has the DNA TGTGCCAGCAGTAGTGTGCGTCTAGCGGGGGTCCCCTCCTACAATGAGCAGTTCTTC. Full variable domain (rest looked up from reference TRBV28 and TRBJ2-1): DVKVTQSSRYLVKRTGEKVFLECVQDMDHENMFWYRQDPGLGLRLIYFSYDVKMKEKGDIPEGYSVSREKKERFSLILESASTNQTSMYLCASSSVRLAGVPSYNEQFFGPGTRLTVL.

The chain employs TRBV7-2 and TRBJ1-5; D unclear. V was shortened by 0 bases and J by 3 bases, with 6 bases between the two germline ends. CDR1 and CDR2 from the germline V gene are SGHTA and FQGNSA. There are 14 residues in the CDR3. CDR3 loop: CASSLAQSNQPQHF. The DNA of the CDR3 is TGTGCCAGCAGCTTAGCACAGTCCAATCAGCCCCAGCATTTT.

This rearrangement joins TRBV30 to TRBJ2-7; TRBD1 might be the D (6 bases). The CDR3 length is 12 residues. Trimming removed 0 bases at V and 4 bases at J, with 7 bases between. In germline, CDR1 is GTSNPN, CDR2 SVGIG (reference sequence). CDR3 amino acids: CAWSVTGYEQYF. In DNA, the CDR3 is TGTGCCTGGAGTGTGACAGGTTACGAGCAGTACTTC.

The CDR3 DNA follows: TGTGCCGTTGGCGGGGGGGCGCATCAGCCCCAGCATTTT. The encoded protein is CAVGGGAHQPQHF. The chain is built from TRBV6-5 and TRBJ1-5; D may be TRBD1 (6 bases). This CDR3 is built from 13 residues. Germline CDR1 reads MNHEY; CDR2 reads SVGAGI. The V gene lost 11 bases and the J gene lost 5 bases, with 16 bases spanning the gap.

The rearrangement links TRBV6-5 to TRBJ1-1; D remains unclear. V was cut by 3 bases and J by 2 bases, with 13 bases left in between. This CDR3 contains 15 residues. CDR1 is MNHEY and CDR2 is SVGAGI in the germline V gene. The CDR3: CASSYTQTSNTEAFF. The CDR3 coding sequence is TGTGCCAGCAGTTATACCCAAACCAGTAACACTGAAGCTTTCTTT.

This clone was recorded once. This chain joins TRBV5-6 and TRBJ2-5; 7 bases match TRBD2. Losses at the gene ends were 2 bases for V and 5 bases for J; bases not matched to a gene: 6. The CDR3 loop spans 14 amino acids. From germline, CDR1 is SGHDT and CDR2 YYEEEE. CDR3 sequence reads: CASSFTSAGETQYF. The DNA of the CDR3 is TGTGCCAGCAGCTTCACTAGCGCAGGGGAGACCCAGTACTTC.

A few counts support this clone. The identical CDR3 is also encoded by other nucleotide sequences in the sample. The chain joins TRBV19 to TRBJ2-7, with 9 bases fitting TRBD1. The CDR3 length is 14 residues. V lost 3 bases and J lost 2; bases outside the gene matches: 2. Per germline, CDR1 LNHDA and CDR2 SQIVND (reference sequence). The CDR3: CASSIGTGTYEQYF. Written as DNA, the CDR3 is TGTGCCAGTAGTATTGGGACAGGGACCTACGAGCAGTACTTC.

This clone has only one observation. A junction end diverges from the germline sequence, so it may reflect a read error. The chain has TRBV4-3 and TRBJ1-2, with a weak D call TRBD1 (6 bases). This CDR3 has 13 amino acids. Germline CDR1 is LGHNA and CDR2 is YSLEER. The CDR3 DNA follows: TGCGCCAGCAGCCAAGACAGGGGAAGTGGTAACGTCTTC. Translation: CASSQDRGSGNVF.

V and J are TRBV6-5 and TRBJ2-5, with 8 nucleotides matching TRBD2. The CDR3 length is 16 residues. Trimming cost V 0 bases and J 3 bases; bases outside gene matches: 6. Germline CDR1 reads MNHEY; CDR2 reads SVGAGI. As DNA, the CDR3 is TGTGCCAGCAGTTACTCGGTGCAGCGGGGGAAAGAGACCCAGTACTTC. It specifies CASSYSVQRGKETQYF.

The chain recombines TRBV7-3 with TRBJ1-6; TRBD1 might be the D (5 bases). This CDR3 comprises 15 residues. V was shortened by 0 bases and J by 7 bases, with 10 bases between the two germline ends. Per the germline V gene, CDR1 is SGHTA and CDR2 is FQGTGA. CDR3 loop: CASSLTGQANSPLHF. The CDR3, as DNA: TGTGCCAGCAGCTTAACGGGGCAGGCGAATTCACCCCTCCACTTT.

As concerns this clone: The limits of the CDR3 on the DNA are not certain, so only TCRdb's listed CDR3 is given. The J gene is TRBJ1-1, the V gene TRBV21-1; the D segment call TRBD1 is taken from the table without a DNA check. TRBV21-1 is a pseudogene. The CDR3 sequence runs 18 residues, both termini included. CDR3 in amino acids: CASSKEVGQGAENTEAFF.

The CDR3 DNA reads as TGTGCCAGTCGGGACAGGGGGGCGGCTGAGCAGTTCTTC. It encodes CASRDRGAAEQFF. The chain joins TRBV19 to TRBJ2-1; 11 bases map to TRBD1. Per the germline V gene, CDR1 is LNHDA and CDR2 is SQIVND (reference sequence). The junction had 6 bases not matched to a gene; V was cut back by 8 bases and J by 9 bases. This CDR3 has 13 amino acids.

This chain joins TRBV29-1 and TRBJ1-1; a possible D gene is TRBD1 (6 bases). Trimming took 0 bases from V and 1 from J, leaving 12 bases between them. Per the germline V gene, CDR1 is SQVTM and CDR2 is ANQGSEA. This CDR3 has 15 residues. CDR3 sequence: CSVEDLGGANTEAFF. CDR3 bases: TGCAGCGTTGAAGATCTGGGGGGGGCGAACACTGAAGCTTTCTTT.